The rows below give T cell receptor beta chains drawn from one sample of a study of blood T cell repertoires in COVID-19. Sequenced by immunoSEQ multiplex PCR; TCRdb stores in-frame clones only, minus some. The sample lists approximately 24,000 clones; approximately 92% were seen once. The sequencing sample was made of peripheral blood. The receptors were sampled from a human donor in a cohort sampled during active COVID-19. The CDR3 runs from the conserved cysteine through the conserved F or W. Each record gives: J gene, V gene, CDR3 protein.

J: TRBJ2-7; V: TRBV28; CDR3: CASSSPGEGSYEQYF
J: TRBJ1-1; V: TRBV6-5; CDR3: CASRPQTGANTEAFF
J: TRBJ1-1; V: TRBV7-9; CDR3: CASSPPGGQGGTEAFF
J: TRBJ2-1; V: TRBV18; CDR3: CASSQRTASYNEQFF
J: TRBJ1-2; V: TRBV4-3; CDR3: CASSRGGRSYTF
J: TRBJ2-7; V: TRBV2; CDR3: CASSERVTFSYEQYF
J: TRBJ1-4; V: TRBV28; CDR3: CASSGQGYEFEKLFF
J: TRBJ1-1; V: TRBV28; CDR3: CASSPNTGQTEAFF
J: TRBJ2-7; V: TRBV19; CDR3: CASKDPGRWEQYF
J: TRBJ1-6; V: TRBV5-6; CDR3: CASSVWDGGPLHF
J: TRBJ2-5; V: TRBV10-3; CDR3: CAISESGTSRETQYF
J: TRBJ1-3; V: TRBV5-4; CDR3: CASSLGGLSSGNTIYF
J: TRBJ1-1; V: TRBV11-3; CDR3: CASSWRGGNTEAFF
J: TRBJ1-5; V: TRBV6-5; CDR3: CASSYSRWQPQHF
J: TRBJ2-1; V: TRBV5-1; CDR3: CASSLELAVTNNEQFF
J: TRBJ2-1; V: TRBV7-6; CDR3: CASSSKFQRGDNEQFF
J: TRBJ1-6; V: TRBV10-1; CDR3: CASSSCTGENSPLHF
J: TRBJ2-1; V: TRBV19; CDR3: CASSIWSLASNNEQFF
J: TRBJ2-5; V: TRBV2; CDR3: CASGWIDRAQETQYF
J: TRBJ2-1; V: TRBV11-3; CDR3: CASSLAGLAGASYYNEQFF
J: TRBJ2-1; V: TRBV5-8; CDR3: CASSFPSGTTEQFF
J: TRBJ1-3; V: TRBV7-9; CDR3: CASSPKQRLSGNTIYF
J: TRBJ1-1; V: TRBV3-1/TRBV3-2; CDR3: CASSFIGTPVMNTEAFF
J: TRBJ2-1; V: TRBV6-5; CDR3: CASSSTGTSGVGEQFF
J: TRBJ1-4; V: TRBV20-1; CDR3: CSAGGGPLETKKLFF
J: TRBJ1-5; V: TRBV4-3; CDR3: CASSQDSGRGNQPQHF
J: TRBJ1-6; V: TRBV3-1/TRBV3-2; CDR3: CASSHGTVPNSPLHF
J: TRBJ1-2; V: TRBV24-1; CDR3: CATRDSINYGYTF
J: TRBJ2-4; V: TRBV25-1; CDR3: CASSESSAGDIQYF
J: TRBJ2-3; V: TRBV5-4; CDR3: CASSAGTDSTDTQYF
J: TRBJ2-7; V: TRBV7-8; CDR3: CASSSIGGSPRGEQYF
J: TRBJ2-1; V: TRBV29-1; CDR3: CSGRTSGGWDEQFF
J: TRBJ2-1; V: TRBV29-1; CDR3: CRPLSGGPYNEQFF
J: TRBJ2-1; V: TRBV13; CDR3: CASTPDRSSYNEQFF
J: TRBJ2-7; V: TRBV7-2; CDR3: CASSLEGAAQEQYF
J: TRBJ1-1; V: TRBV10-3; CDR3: CAISPGQVNTEAFF
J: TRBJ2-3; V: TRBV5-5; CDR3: CASSPLAGGPDTQYF
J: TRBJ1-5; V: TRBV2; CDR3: CASRGDSTNQPQHF
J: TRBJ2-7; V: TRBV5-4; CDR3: CASSPDYRDRLYEQYF
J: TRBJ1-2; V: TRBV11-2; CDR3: CASSSGRGRGYGYTF
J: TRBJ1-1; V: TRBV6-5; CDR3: CASKKGDRGNTEAFF
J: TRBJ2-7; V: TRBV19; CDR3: CASSMRGQRYEQYF
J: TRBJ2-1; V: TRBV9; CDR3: CASSHSSSYNEQFF
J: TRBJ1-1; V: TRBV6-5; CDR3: CASSYSIRSNTEAFF
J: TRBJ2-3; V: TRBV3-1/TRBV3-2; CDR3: CASSQDPSTDTQYF
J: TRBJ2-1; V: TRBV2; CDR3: CASSDGAGGTYNEQFF
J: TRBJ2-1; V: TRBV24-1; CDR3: CATTHRQEQFF
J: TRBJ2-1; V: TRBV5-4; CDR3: CASSLATSGIDNEQFF